This T cell receptor beta chain comes out of a study of spatial heterogeneity in lung cancer. CDR3 length: 13 amino acids. CDR1 and CDR2 (germline): SGHTA, FQGNSA. V lost 5 bases and J 10 bases, leaving 15 bases between the germline ends. The study tagged each TCR cDNA molecule with a unique molecular identifier. MiXCR, run by TCRdb on the 5' RACE reads, gives a single entry per CDR3 protein. The sample records approximately 12,000 distinct CDR3 sequences, roughly an eighth being singletons. This clonotype was seen just once. The time point: sample taken at primary tumor resection. Frozen PBMC, nontumor lung or tumor provided whole RNA, which was sequenced unsorted.

This TCR came from a female donor with early-stage non-small cell lung cancer. Source: PBMCs, taken at surgery. The chain employs TRBV7-2 and TRBJ2-1, with D possibly being TRBD2 (6 bases). CDR3 protein: CASSGRRVGEQFF. The CDR3 DNA reads as TGTGCCAGCAGCGGGAGGCGGGTGGGGGAGCAGTTCTTC.